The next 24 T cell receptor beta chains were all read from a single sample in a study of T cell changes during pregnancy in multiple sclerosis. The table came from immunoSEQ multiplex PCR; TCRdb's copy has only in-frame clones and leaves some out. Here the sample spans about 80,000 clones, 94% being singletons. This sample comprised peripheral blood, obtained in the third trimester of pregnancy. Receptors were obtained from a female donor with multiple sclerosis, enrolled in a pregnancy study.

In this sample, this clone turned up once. CDR3 region: CASKQGHLSDTEAFF. DNA for the CDR3: TGTGCCAGCAAGCAGGGTCACTTAAGCGACACTGAAGCTTTCTTT. The chain carries TRBV7-3 and TRBJ1-1, with D possibly matching TRBD1 (5 bases). CDR1 is SGHTA and CDR2 is FQGTGA in the germline V gene. V was cut by 7 bases and J by 3 bases, with 18 bases left in between. This CDR3 spans 15 amino acids.

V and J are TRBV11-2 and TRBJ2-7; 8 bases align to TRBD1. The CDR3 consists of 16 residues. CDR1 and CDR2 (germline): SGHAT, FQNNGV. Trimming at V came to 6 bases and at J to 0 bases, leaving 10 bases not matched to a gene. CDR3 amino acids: CASSSYRDRSSYEQYF. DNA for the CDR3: TGTGCCAGCAGTTCCTACCGGGACAGGAGCTCCTACGAGCAGTACTTC.

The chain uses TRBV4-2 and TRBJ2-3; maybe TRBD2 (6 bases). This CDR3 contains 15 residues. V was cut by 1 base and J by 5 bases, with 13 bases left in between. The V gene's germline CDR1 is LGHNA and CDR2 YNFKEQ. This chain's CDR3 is CASSQVGTAGDTQYF. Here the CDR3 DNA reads TGTGCCAGCAGCCAAGTGGGGACTGCGGGAGATACGCAGTATTTT.

The CDR3 DNA reads TGTGCCAGCACCTTAGGGAAGGGGTGGAATGGCTACACCTTC. It codes for CASTLGKGWNGYTF. The chain has TRBV28 and TRBJ1-2; a weak D match, TRBD1 (5 bases). This CDR3 contains 14 residues. Trimming took off 7 bases at V and 6 bases at J, with 18 bases between the two ends. The germline V gene has CDR1 MDHEN and CDR2 SYDVKM.

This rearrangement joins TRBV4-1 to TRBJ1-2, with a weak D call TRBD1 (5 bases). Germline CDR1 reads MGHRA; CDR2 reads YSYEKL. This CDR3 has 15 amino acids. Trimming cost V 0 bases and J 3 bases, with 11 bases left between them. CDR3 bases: TGCGCCAGCAGCCAAGATACGGGAGGGGACTATGGCTACACCTTC. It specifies CASSQDTGGDYGYTF.

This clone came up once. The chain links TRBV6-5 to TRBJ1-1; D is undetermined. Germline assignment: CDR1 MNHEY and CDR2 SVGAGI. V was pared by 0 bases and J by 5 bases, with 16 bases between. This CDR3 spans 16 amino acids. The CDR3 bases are TGTGCCAGCAGTTACTCGAGGGTGCTTGAAGGGACTGAAGCTTTCTTT. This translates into CASSYSRVLEGTEAFF.

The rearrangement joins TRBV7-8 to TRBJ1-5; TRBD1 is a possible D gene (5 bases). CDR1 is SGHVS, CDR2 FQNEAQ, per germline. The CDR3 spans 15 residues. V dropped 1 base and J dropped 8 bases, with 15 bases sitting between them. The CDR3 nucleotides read TGTGCCAGCAGCTTAGGCAGGGAACGGGCAAAGCCCCAGCATTTT. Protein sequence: CASSLGRERAKPQHF.

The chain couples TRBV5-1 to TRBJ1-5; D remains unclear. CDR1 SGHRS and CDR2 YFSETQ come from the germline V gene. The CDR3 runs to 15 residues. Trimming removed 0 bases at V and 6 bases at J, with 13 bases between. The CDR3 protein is CASSLDGEEAQPQHF. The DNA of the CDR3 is TGCGCCAGCAGCTTGGACGGAGAGGAGGCTCAGCCCCAGCATTTT. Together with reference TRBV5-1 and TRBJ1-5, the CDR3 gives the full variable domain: KAGVTQTPRYLIKTRGQQVTLSCSPISGHRSVSWYQQTPGQGLQFLFEYFSETQRNKGNFPGRFSGRQFSNSRSEMNVSTLELGDSALYLCASSLDGEEAQPQHFGDGTRLSIL.

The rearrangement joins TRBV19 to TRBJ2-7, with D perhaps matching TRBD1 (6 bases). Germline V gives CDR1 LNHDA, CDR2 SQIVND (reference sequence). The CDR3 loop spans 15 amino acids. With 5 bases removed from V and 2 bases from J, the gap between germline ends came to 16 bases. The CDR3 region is CASSPRTVIPYEQYF. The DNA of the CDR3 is TGTGCCAGTAGTCCACGGACAGTAATTCCCTACGAGCAGTACTTC.

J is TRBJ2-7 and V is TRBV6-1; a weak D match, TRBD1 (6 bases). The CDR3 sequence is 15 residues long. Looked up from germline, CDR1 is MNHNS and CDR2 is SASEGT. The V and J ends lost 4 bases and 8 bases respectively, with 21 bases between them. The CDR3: CASSGLGSGDLKQYF. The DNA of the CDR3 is TGTGCCAGCAGTGGTTTGGGCTCAGGGGATCTGAAGCAGTACTTC.

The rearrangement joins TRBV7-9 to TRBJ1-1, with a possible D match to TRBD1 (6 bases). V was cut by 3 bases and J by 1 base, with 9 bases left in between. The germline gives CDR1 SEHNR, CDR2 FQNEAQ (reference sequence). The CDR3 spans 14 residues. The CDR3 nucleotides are TGTGCCAGCAGCTTGTCACAGGGGAACACTGAAGCTTTCTTT. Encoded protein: CASSLSQGNTEAFF.

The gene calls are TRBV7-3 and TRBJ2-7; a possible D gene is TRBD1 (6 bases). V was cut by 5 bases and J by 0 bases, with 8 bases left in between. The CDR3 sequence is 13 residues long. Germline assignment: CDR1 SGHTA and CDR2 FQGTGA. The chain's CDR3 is CASSQQGSYEQYF. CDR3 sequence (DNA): TGTGCCAGCAGCCAACAGGGCTCCTACGAGCAGTACTTC.

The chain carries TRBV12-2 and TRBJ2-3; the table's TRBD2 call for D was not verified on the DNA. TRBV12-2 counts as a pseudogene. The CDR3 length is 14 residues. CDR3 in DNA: TGTGCAAGTCAATCAGCGGGGGGAGCGGATACGCAGTATTTT. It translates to CASQSAGGADTQYF.

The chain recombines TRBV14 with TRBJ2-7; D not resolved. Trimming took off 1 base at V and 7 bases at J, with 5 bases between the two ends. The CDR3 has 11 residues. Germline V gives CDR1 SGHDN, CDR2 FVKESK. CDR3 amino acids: CASSQVEEQYF. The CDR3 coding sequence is TGTGCCAGCAGCCAAGTGGAGGAGCAGTACTTC.

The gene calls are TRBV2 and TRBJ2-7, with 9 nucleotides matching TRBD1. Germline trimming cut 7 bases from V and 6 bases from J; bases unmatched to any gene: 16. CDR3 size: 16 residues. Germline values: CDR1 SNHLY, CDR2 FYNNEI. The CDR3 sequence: CASNDLPGQGSSEQYF. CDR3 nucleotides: TGTGCCAGCAACGATCTCCCGGGACAGGGTTCATCCGAGCAGTACTTC.

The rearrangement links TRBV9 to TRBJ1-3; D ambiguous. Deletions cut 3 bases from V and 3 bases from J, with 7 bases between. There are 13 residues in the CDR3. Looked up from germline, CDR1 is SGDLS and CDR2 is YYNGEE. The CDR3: CASSGGVGNTIYF. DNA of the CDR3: TGTGCCAGCAGCGGGGGAGTTGGAAACACCATATATTTT.

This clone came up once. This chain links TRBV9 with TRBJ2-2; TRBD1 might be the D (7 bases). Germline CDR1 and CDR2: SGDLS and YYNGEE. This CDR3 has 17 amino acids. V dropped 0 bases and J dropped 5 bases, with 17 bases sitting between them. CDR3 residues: CASSVGGGTARTGELFF. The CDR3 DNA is TGTGCCAGCAGCGTAGGAGGGGGGACAGCAAGGACCGGGGAGCTGTTTTTT. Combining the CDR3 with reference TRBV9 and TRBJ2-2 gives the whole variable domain DSGVTQTPKHLITATGQRVTLRCSPRSGDLSVYWYQQSLDQGLQFLIQYYNGEERAKGNILERFSAQQFPDLHSELNLSSLELGDSALYFCASSVGGGTARTGELFFGEGSRLTVL.

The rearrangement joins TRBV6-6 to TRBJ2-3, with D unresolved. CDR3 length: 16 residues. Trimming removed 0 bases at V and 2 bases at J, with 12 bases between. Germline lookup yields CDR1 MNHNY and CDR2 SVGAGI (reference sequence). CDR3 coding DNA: TGTGCCAGCAGTTACTCGCATCCAGTTCCCACAGATACGCAGTATTTT. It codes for CASSYSHPVPTDTQYF.

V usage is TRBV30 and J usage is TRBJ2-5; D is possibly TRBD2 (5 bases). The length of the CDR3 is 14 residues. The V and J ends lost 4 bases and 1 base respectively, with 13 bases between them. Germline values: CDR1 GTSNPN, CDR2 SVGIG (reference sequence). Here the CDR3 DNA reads TGTGCCTGGACTCACACTAGAGGCCAAGAGACCCAGTACTTC. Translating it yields CAWTHTRGQETQYF. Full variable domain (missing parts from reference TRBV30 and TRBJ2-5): SQTIHQWPATLVQPVGSPLSLECTVEGTSNPNLYWYRQAAGRGLQLLFYSVGIGQISSEVPQNLSASRPQDRQFILSSKKLLLSDSGFYLCAWTHTRGQETQYFGPGTRLLVL.

For the CDR3, the DNA is TGTGCCAGCAGCCAAGGAGTCCCCTACGAGCAGTACTTC. Its protein is CASSQGVPYEQYF. This chain uses TRBV14 with TRBJ2-7, with unresolved D. Germline CDR1 is SGHDN and CDR2 is FVKESK. V dropped 1 base and J dropped 2 bases, with 6 bases sitting between them. The CDR3 is 13 residues long.

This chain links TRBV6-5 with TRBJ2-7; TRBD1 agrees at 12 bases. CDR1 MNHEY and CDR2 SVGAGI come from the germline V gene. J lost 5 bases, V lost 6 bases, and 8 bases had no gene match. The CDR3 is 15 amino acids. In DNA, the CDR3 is TGTGCCAGCAGCCATGGTGGGACAGGGGGCCACGAGCAGTACTTC. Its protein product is CASSHGGTGGHEQYF.

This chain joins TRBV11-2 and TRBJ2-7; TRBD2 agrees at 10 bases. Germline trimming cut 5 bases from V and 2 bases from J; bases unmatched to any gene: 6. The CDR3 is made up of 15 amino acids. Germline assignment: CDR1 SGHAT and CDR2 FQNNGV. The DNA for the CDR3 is TGTGCCAGCAGCCTAACTAGCGGGGCCGCCTACGAGCAGTACTTC. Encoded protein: CASSLTSGAAYEQYF.

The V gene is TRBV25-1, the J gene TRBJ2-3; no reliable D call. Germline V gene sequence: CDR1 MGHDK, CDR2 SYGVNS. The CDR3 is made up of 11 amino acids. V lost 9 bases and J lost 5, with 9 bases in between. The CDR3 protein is CASVRVDTQYF. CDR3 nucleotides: TGTGCCAGTGTCCGGGTAGATACGCAGTATTTT.

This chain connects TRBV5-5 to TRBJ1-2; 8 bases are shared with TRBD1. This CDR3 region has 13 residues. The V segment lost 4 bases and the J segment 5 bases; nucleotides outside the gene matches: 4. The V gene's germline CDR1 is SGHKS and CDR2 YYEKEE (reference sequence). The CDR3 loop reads CASSPGTGYGYTF. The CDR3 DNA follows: TGTGCCAGCAGCCCCGGGACAGGATATGGCTACACCTTC.